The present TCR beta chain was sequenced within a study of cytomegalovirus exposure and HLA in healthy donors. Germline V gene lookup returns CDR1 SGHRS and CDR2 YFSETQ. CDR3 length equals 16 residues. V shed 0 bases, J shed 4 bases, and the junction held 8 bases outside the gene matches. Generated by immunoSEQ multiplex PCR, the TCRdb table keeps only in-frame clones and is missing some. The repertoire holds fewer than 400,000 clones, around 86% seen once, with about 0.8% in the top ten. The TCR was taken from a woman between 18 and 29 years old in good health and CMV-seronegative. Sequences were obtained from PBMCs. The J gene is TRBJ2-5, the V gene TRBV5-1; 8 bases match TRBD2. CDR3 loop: CASSLAATSGRETQYF. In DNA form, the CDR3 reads TGCGCCAGCAGCTTGGCCGCCACTAGCGGTCGAGAGACCCAGTACTTC.